Listed below are T cell receptor beta chains from one sample, sequenced in a study of blood T cell repertoires in COVID-19. TCRdb's copy holds only in-frame clones and misses some; the assay was immunoSEQ multiplex PCR. The sample includes approximately 200,000 clones, around 83% of them seen just once. Sequencing input: peripheral blood. The receptors shown here come from a woman aged 45-59 years with acute or convalescent COVID-19. The CDR3 runs from the conserved cysteine through the conserved F or W. A D gene is named only where the DNA matches it firmly. Clone size appears in some rows only: once, few, many, or a class for an expanded clone.

size,V,J,D,CDR3,DNA
once,TRBV6-5,TRBJ1-1,-,CASSYGRNTEAFF,TGTGCCAGCAGTTACGGCAGGAACACTGAAGCTTTCTTT
-,TRBV28,TRBJ1-1,-,CASSLQLNTEAFF,TGTGCCAGCAGTTTACAGTTGAACACTGAAGCTTTCTTT
-,TRBV19,TRBJ2-1,TRBD2,CASSIGGLALYNEQFF,TGTGCCAGTAGTATAGGGGGACTAGCGTTGTACAATGAGCAGTTCTTC
-,TRBV3-1/TRBV3-2,TRBJ2-1,TRBD2,CASSQELAGYEQFF,TGTGCCAGCAGCCAAGAACTAGCGGGATACGAGCAGTTCTTC
-,TRBV28,TRBJ1-4,-,CASRWGATNEKLFF,TGTGCCAGCAGATGGGGGGCAACTAATGAAAAACTGTTTTTT
-,TRBV6-5,TRBJ1-2,-,CASSSRAANYGYTF,TGTGCCAGCAGTTCCAGGGCGGCCAACTATGGCTACACCTTC
-,TRBV2,TRBJ2-2,TRBD2,CASRGGGGTGELFF,TGTGCCAGCAGAGGCGGGGGGGGCACCGGGGAGCTGTTTTTT
-,TRBV5-4,TRBJ1-2,TRBD1,CASSRGQGTNYGYTF,TGTGCCAGCAGCCGGGGACAGGGGACTAACTATGGCTACACCTTC
-,TRBV19,TRBJ1-4,TRBD1,CASSTTGMVEKLFF,TGTGCCAGTAGTACGACAGGGATGGTTGAAAAACTGTTTTTT
-,TRBV4-2,TRBJ2-3,TRBD2,CASSVGTSGADTQYF,TGTGCCAGCAGCGTCGGGACTAGCGGGGCAGATACGCAGTATTTT
-,TRBV5-1,TRBJ2-3,-,CASSGPSTDTQYF,TGCGCCAGCAGCGGGCCTAGCACAGATACGCAGTATTTT
-,TRBV12-3/TRBV12-4,TRBJ1-1,-,CASSPRVGSEAFF,TGTGCCAGCAGTCCGCGGGTAGGAAGTGAAGCTTTCTTT
-,TRBV27,TRBJ2-2,TRBD1,CASSPGQGKNTGELFF,TGTGCCAGCAGTCCCGGACAGGGAAAGAACACCGGGGAGCTGTTTTTT
-,TRBV19,TRBJ2-3,TRBD2,CASSLAGGGTDTQYF,TGTGCCAGTTCGTTAGCGGGAGGGGGGACAGATACGCAGTATTTT
-,TRBV28,TRBJ2-7,-,CASSLAGTYEQYF,TGTGCCAGCAGTTTAGCAGGGACCTACGAGCAGTACTTC
-,TRBV4-3,TRBJ1-6,TRBD1,CASSQDPFRDRGSSPLHF,TGCGCCAGCAGCCAAGATCCCTTTCGGGACAGGGGAAGTTCACCCCTCCACTTT
once,TRBV27,TRBJ2-1,TRBD2,CASSIAGGSYNEQFF,TGTGCCAGCAGTATAGCGGGAGGGTCCTACAATGAGCAGTTCTTC
-,TRBV19,TRBJ1-5,TRBD1,CASSRTGGQDQPQHF,TGTGCCAGTAGTAGAACAGGGGGTCAGGATCAGCCCCAGCATTTT
-,TRBV19,TRBJ2-3,-,CASSIMSTGTDTQYF,TGTGCCAGTAGTATAATGAGTACAGGCACAGATACGCAGTATTTT
-,TRBV3-1/TRBV3-2,TRBJ2-2,-,CASSHRGSTGELFF,TGTGCCAGCAGCCACAGGGGTTCCACCGGGGAGCTGTTTTTT
-,TRBV4-1,TRBJ2-5,TRBD2,CASSQDRLAGGSSPETQYF,TGCGCCAGCAGCCAAGATCGACTAGCGGGAGGGTCCAGCCCAGAGACCCAGTACTTC
-,TRBV12-3/TRBV12-4,TRBJ2-3,-,CASGGATDTQYF,TGTGCCAGCGGAGGGGCCACAGATACGCAGTATTTT
-,TRBV5-1,TRBJ2-2,-,CASSLGPPDRNTGELFF,TGCGCCAGCAGCTTGGGCCCCCCGGACAGGAACACCGGGGAGCTGTTTTTT
-,TRBV9,TRBJ2-1,TRBD2,CASSVGGTSGTIEQFF,TGTGCCAGCAGCGTGGGGGGGACTAGCGGTACAATTGAGCAGTTCTTC
-,TRBV28,TRBJ1-1,-,CASTTLRRAFEAFF,TGTGCCAGCACCACCCTACGTAGAGCCTTTGAAGCTTTCTTT
-,TRBV5-1,TRBJ2-1,-,CASSLSSGASEQFF,TGCGCCAGCAGCTTGAGTTCGGGAGCGAGTGAGCAGTTCTTC
once,TRBV3-1/TRBV3-2,TRBJ2-4,TRBD2,CASSQAGGGQYF,TGTGCCAGCAGCCAAGCGGGAGGGGGGCAGTACTTC
few,TRBV6-5,TRBJ2-7,-,CATDSYEQYF,TGTGCCACTGACAGCTACGAGCAGTACTTC
-,TRBV20-1,TRBJ2-7,-,CSAHRAGEQYF,TGCAGTGCACACAGAGCTGGCGAGCAGTACTTC
-,TRBV7-8,TRBJ1-1,-,CASWGSMNTEAFF,TGTGCCAGTTGGGGCTCAATGAACACTGAAGCTTTCTTT
few,TRBV10-1,TRBJ1-2,TRBD1,CASSATQGEGQGNGYTF,TGCGCCAGCAGTGCCACCCAGGGTGAGGGACAGGGTAATGGCTACACCTTC
-,TRBV5-6,TRBJ2-1,TRBD2,CASSLGASGFYNEQFF,TGTGCCAGCAGCTTGGGGGCTAGCGGATTTTACAATGAGCAGTTCTTC
-,TRBV7-2,TRBJ1-5,-,CASSLAGGGNQPQHF,TGTGCCAGCAGCTTAGCTGGGGGCGGCAATCAGCCCCAGCATTTT
-,TRBV5-1,TRBJ1-2,TRBD1,CASTVTGGLDYGYTF,TGCGCCAGCACCGTAACAGGGGGCTTGGACTATGGCTACACCTTC
-,TRBV9,TRBJ1-1,-,CASSRMGSGNTEAFF,TGTGCCAGCAGTCGCATGGGGAGTGGAAACACTGAAGCTTTCTTT
-,TRBV6-2/TRBV6-3,TRBJ1-1,-,CASSTWRDTEAFF,TGTGCCAGCAGTACTTGGAGGGACACTGAAGCTTTCTTT
-,TRBV28,TRBJ2-6,-,CASINGVRSGANVLTF,TGTGCCAGCATAAACGGGGTCCGCTCTGGGGCCAACGTCCTGACTTTC
once,TRBV7-9,TRBJ1-1,TRBD1,CASSRGGQMNTEAFF,TGTGCCAGCAGCCGGGGGGGACAGATGAACACTGAAGCTTTCTTT
-,TRBV4-2,TRBJ2-2,TRBD2,CASSQGTRASGTRNTGELFF,TGTGCCAGCAGCCAAGGTACTAGGGCTAGCGGGACCCGAAACACCGGGGAGCTGTTTTTT
-,TRBV19,TRBJ2-7,TRBD1,CASSIVGWQGETGYEQYF,TGTGCCAGTAGTATCGTGGGGTGGCAGGGGGAAACCGGCTACGAGCAGTACTTC
-,TRBV7-7,TRBJ2-2,TRBD1,CASSSGTGGSGELFF,TGTGCCAGCAGCTCTGGGACAGGGGGGTCCGGGGAGCTGTTTTTT
-,TRBV7-2,TRBJ2-1,-,CASSLEPQTYNEQFF,TGTGCCAGCAGCTTAGAACCGCAGACCTACAATGAGCAGTTCTTC
-,TRBV4-2,TRBJ1-1,TRBD1,CASSSPGQRDTEAFF,TGTGCCAGCAGCTCTCCGGGACAGAGGGACACTGAAGCTTTCTTT
-,TRBV12-3/TRBV12-4,TRBJ1-1,-,CASSLATEAFF,TGTGCCAGCAGTTTGGCCACTGAAGCTTTCTTT
-,TRBV7-3,TRBJ1-3,-,CAGQVSGISGNTIYF,TGTGCCGGCCAGGTAAGCGGGATCTCTGGAAACACCATATATTTT
few,TRBV2,TRBJ2-7,TRBD2,CASSLGLAGNGYEQYF,TGTGCCAGCAGCCTTGGACTAGCGGGAAACGGGTACGAGCAGTACTTC
-,TRBV2,TRBJ2-2,-,CASSVTGELFF,TGTGCCAGCAGCGTGACCGGGGAGCTGTTTTTT